The next 28 T cell receptor beta chains were all read from a single sample in a study of shared clonotypes between healthy human individuals. Only in-frame clones appear in the TCRdb table, and some are missing; sequencing was by immunoSEQ multiplex PCR. The data contain 2 million to 2.5 million clones, approximately 94% of them singletons. It was CD45RO-negative cells, positively selected for CCR7, that made up naive CD8 cells, with terminally differentiated effector memory CD45RA+ cells excluded. Sequenced input: naive CD8+ T cells sorted from blood. The receptors come from a man aged 18 to 30 in good health.

The gene calls are TRBV4-2 and TRBJ2-7; TRBD2 matches at 7 bases. This CDR3 contains 15 residues. Germline V lookup: CDR1 LGHNA, CDR2 YNFKEQ. V trimming: 0 bases; J trimming: 2 bases; junction bases outside the gene matches: 4. For the CDR3, the DNA is TGTGCCAGCAGCCAAGAAAGCGGGGTGGCCTACGAGCAGTACTTC. As protein: CASSQESGVAYEQYF.

The rearrangement links TRBV28 to TRBJ2-3; 10 nucleotides align to TRBD1. V lost 7 bases, J lost 1 base, and 8 bases stayed unmatched. This CDR3 has 16 residues. CDR1 MDHEN and CDR2 SYDVKM come from the germline V gene. CDR3 nucleotide sequence: TGTGCCAGCACCGAGACCGGGACAGGGGGCACAGATACGCAGTATTTT. It codes for CASTETGTGGTDTQYF. The entire variable domain, with the rest obtained from reference TRBV28 and TRBJ2-3, is as follows: DVKVTQSSRYLVKRTGEKVFLECVQDMDHENMFWYRQDPGLGLRLIYFSYDVKMKEKGDIPEGYSVSREKKERFSLILESASTNQTSMYLCASTETGTGGTDTQYFGPGTRLTVL.

This rearrangement joins TRBV6-1 to TRBJ2-7; D is unclear. The CDR3 consists of 14 residues. V was pared by 1 base and J by 6 bases, with 13 bases between. Germline CDR1 is MNHNS and CDR2 is SASEGT. The CDR3 nucleotides are TGTGCCAGCAGTGAAGGCACGGTCCCTCGCGAGCAGTACTTC. As protein: CASSEGTVPREQYF.

The chain links TRBV15 to TRBJ1-2; possible D gene TRBD1, 5 bases. V was clipped by 0 bases and J by 4 bases, with 12 bases between them. CDR3 length: 15 amino acids. Germline assignment: CDR1 LNHNV and CDR2 YYDKDF (reference sequence). CDR3 sequence (DNA): TGTGCCACCAGCAGAGACCCCAGGGCAGGCTATGGCTACACCTTC. It is translated as CATSRDPRAGYGYTF. Combining the CDR3 with reference TRBV15 and TRBJ1-2 gives the whole variable domain DAMVIQNPRYQVTQFGKPVTLSCSQTLNHNVMYWYQQKSSQAPKLLFHYYDKDFNNEADTPDNFQSRRPNTSFCFLDIRSPGLGDTAMYLCATSRDPRAGYGYTFGSGTRLTVV.

The chain uses TRBV29-1 and TRBJ2-2, with TRBD1 as a possible D gene (5 bases). The CDR3 runs 13 residues. The germline V and J ends were trimmed by 4 bases and 1 base, with 7 bases remaining between them. Germline assignment: CDR1 SQVTM and CDR2 ANQGSEA. The CDR3 nucleotides are TGCAGCGTTGCCGGACAGAACACCGGGGAGCTGTTTTTT. Amino acids: CSVAGQNTGELFF.

This chain connects TRBV5-4 to TRBJ2-5; tentatively, D is TRBD2 (5 bases). V was cut by 4 bases and J by 4 bases, with 11 bases left in between. Germline CDR1 reads SGHNT; CDR2 reads YYREEE (reference sequence). The CDR3 loop spans 13 amino acids. The CDR3 protein is CASSESGGETQYF. CDR3 DNA sequence: TGTGCCAGCAGCGAATCAGGAGGAGAGACCCAGTACTTC.

The chain is built from TRBV15 and TRBJ1-2, with D uncertain. The CDR3 runs 15 residues. From germline, CDR1 is LNHNV and CDR2 YYDKDF (reference sequence). V gave up 0 bases and J gave up 3 bases, with 11 bases separating them. CDR3: CATSRDPSDYYGYTF. CDR3 in DNA: TGTGCCACCAGCAGAGATCCGTCCGACTACTATGGCTACACCTTC.

This chain connects TRBV29-1 to TRBJ2-1; D uncertain. Germline assignment: CDR1 SQVTM and CDR2 ANQGSEA. The CDR3 totals 11 residues. The V and J ends lost 7 bases and 5 bases respectively, with 9 bases between them. In DNA, the CDR3 is TGCAGCGGGAATTGGGACAATGAGCAGTTCTTC. Protein: CSGNWDNEQFF.

This clone was counted once. This sample also contains other DNA sequences that code for the same CDR3. The chain is built from TRBV7-9 and TRBJ2-1; no definite D call. Germline V CDR1 and CDR2: SEHNR, FQNEAQ (reference sequence). The CDR3 sequence is 13 residues long. V lost 3 bases, J lost 4 bases, and 7 bases lay in between. The CDR3 DNA reads as TGTGCCAGCAGCTTCGGTGGTTACAATGAGCAGTTCTTC. Translated, it gives CASSFGGYNEQFF. The full variable domain, its missing parts supplied by reference TRBV7-9 and TRBJ2-1, is DTGVSQNPRHKITKRGQNVTFRCDPISEHNRLYWYRQTLGQGPEFLTYFQNEAQLEKSRLLSDRFSAERPKGSFSTLEIQRTEQGDSAMYLCASSFGGYNEQFFGPGTRLTVL.

The chain recombines TRBV5-4 with TRBJ2-5; D might be TRBD2 (6 bases). This CDR3 comprises 13 residues. CDR1 and CDR2 from the germline V gene are SGHNT and YYREEE (reference sequence). The germline V and J ends were trimmed by 6 bases and 5 bases, with 14 bases remaining between them. The CDR3 loop reads CASTLAPEETQYF. The CDR3 bases are TGTGCCAGCACCCTAGCGCCCGAGGAGACCCAGTACTTC.

The genes are TRBV14 and TRBJ2-7; D is uncertain. The germline gives CDR1 SGHDN, CDR2 FVKESK. Trimming cost V 3 bases and J 0 bases, with 12 bases left between them. This CDR3 is 15 amino acids long. The CDR3 DNA reads TGTGCCAGCAGCCAGGGTACCGAGAGCTCCTACGAGCAGTACTTC. Protein product: CASSQGTESSYEQYF. Complete variable domain (other parts from reference TRBV14 and TRBJ2-7): EAGVTQFPSHSVIEKGQTVTLRCDPISGHDNLYWYRRVMGKEIKFLLHFVKESKQDESGMPNNRFLAERTGGTYSTLKVQPAELEDSGVYFCASSQGTESSYEQYFGPGTRLTVT.

This rearrangement joins TRBV6-5 to TRBJ1-1; TRBD1 is a possible D gene (5 bases). The V and J ends lost 6 bases and 1 base respectively, with 12 bases between them. This CDR3 comprises 14 residues. Germline V gene data show CDR1 as MNHEY and CDR2 as SVGAGI. CDR3 loop: CASRRDGANTEAFF. The CDR3 coding sequence is TGTGCCAGCAGGAGAGACGGGGCGAACACTGAAGCTTTCTTT.

In the case of this clone: The same CDR3 is also encoded by other DNA sequences in this sample. The genes are TRBV4-3 and TRBJ2-7; tentatively, D is TRBD1 (6 bases). V was pared by 1 base and J by 4 bases, with 11 bases between. CDR3 length: 14 amino acids. Germline values: CDR1 LGHNA, CDR2 YSLEER. The CDR3 sequence: CASSQGVQGYEQYF. For the CDR3, the DNA is TGCGCCAGCAGCCAAGGGGTACAGGGTTACGAGCAGTACTTC.

The chain links TRBV6-5 to TRBJ1-2; tentative D call: TRBD1 (5 bases). V dropped 7 bases and J dropped 8 bases, with 23 bases sitting between them. The germline gives CDR1 MNHEY, CDR2 SVGAGI. This CDR3 spans 15 amino acids. CDR3 sequence reads: CASNLFRDSGEGYTF. The DNA of the CDR3 is TGTGCCAGCAATCTCTTCCGGGACTCGGGGGAAGGCTACACCTTC.

This chain joins TRBV27 and TRBJ1-1, with no clear D. Trimming took off 4 bases at V and 1 base at J, with 13 bases between the two ends. The CDR3 runs 15 residues. Germline V CDR1 and CDR2: MNHEY, SMNVEV (reference sequence). The CDR3 here is CASSSYPTGNTEAFF. For the CDR3, the DNA is TGTGCCAGCAGTTCGTACCCGACGGGGAACACTGAAGCTTTCTTT.

The rearrangement joins TRBV15 to TRBJ2-7; 8 bases fit TRBD1. CDR1 is LNHNV and CDR2 is YYDKDF in the germline V gene (reference sequence). The CDR3 runs to 14 residues. V was pared by 4 bases and J by 3 bases, with 5 bases of the junction left unmatched. CDR3 nucleotide sequence: TGTGCCACCAGCACTGGACAGGGTATCTACGAGCAGTACTTC. It encodes CATSTGQGIYEQYF. The variable domain in full, with the rest retrieved from reference TRBV15 and TRBJ2-7, is DAMVIQNPRYQVTQFGKPVTLSCSQTLNHNVMYWYQQKSSQAPKLLFHYYDKDFNNEADTPDNFQSRRPNTSFCFLDIRSPGLGDTAMYLCATSTGQGIYEQYFGPGTRLTVT.

The rearrangement links TRBV9 to TRBJ2-1; 12 nucleotides align to TRBD2. J gave up 7 bases and V 0 bases, and 5 bases lay outside the gene matches. Per the germline V gene, CDR1 is SGDLS and CDR2 is YYNGEE. This CDR3 has 16 residues. The CDR3 loop reads CASSVELAGGRNEQFF. In nucleotides, the CDR3 is TGTGCCAGCAGCGTAGAACTAGCGGGGGGACGTAATGAGCAGTTCTTC.

This chain connects TRBV5-6 to TRBJ1-5, with 7 bases that match TRBD1. The CDR3 covers 17 residues. Unmatched junction bases numbered 9, after V lost 0 bases and J lost 3 bases. CDR1 is SGHDT, CDR2 YYEEEE, per germline. CDR3 region: CASSLARQGVINQPQHF. The CDR3 DNA follows: TGTGCCAGCAGCTTGGCCCGACAGGGTGTCATCAATCAGCCCCAGCATTTT.

The CDR3 reads CASSQGERLPNYGYTF. As DNA, the CDR3 is TGCGCCAGCAGCCAAGGCGAGAGACTTCCTAACTATGGCTACACCTTC. V usage is TRBV4-1 and J usage is TRBJ1-2; D is unclear. V was pared by 1 base and J by 0 bases, with 12 bases between. In germline, CDR1 is MGHRA, CDR2 YSYEKL. The CDR3 has 16 amino acids.

The V gene is TRBV7-9, the J gene TRBJ2-3; 9 bases align to TRBD2. CDR3 length: 19 amino acids. In germline, CDR1 is SEHNR, CDR2 FQNEAQ (reference sequence). V shed 5 bases, J shed 0 bases, and the junction held 15 bases outside the gene matches. CDR3 protein: CASSQAKAGGDQSTDTQYF. For the CDR3, the DNA is TGTGCCAGCAGCCAGGCTAAAGCGGGGGGCGATCAAAGCACAGATACGCAGTATTTT.

The chain recombines TRBV15 with TRBJ2-1; 8 bases match TRBD1. This CDR3 is 16 amino acids long. V trimming: 8 bases; J trimming: 2 bases; junction bases outside the gene matches: 11. Germline CDR1 is LNHNV and CDR2 is YYDKDF (reference sequence). CDR3 sequence: CATADRAPLAYNEQFF. CDR3 nucleotide sequence: TGTGCCACCGCGGACAGGGCCCCATTGGCCTACAATGAGCAGTTCTTC.

The gene calls are TRBV7-9 and TRBJ2-7, with TRBD1 matching over 7 bases. The CDR3 runs to 16 residues. V dropped 0 bases and J dropped 3; count of bases not matched to a gene: 8. Looked up from germline, CDR1 is SEHNR and CDR2 is FQNEAQ (reference sequence). CDR3 sequence reads: CASSLASGTAGYEQYF. In DNA form, the CDR3 reads TGTGCCAGCAGCTTAGCCTCCGGGACAGCAGGCTACGAGCAGTACTTC. Combining the CDR3 with reference TRBV7-9 and TRBJ2-7 gives the whole variable domain DTGVSQNPRHKITKRGQNVTFRCDPISEHNRLYWYRQTLGQGPEFLTYFQNEAQLEKSRLLSDRFSAERPKGSFSTLEIQRTEQGDSAMYLCASSLASGTAGYEQYFGPGTRLTVT.

The chain couples TRBV9 to TRBJ2-7; D tentatively reads TRBD1 or TRBD2 (7 bases each). The CDR3 has 18 residues. Germline loops: CDR1 SGDLS, CDR2 YYNGEE. Trimming cost V 4 bases and J 5 bases, with 28 bases left between them. The CDR3 spells CASSPQGGGGRGANEQYF. In nucleotides, the CDR3 is TGTGCCAGCAGCCCCCAGGGAGGGGGCGGTCGGGGAGCGAACGAGCAGTACTTC.

About this clone itself: Other DNA sequences in the same sample also yield this CDR3. The V gene is TRBV5-4, the J gene TRBJ2-5; tentatively, D is TRBD1 (5 bases). This CDR3 has 13 residues. Germline CDR1 is SGHNT and CDR2 is YYREEE (reference sequence). The V and J ends lost 4 bases and 1 base respectively, with 8 bases between them. The CDR3 loop is CASSPDSQETQYF. The CDR3, as DNA: TGTGCCAGCAGCCCAGACAGCCAAGAGACCCAGTACTTC.

CDR3 nucleotide sequence: TGCGCCAGCAGCCACTCGCCGGGGTCCTACGAGCAGTACTTC. Protein sequence: CASSHSPGSYEQYF. The V call is TRBV4-3, the J call TRBJ2-7, with a tentative D call TRBD2 (5 bases). The V and J ends lost 3 bases and 1 base respectively, with 10 bases between them. The CDR3 totals 14 residues. The germline CDR1 and CDR2 sequences are LGHNA and YSLEER.

The J gene is TRBJ2-7, the V gene TRBV5-6, with D tentatively TRBD1 (5 bases). V was pared by 1 base and J by 2 bases, with 10 bases between. Germline-derived CDR1 and CDR2 are SGHDT and YYEEEE. The CDR3 is made up of 14 amino acids. This CDR3 reads CASSLTGSPYEQYF. The DNA of the CDR3 is TGTGCCAGCAGCTTGACAGGCTCCCCCTACGAGCAGTACTTC.

The chain links TRBV18 to TRBJ1-2; D gene uncertain. The V end was cut by 0 bases, the J end by 4 bases, with 6 bases between. This CDR3 is 13 amino acids long. Germline CDR1 KGHSH, CDR2 LQKENI. CDR3 DNA sequence: TGTGCCAGCTCACCACCGACGACCTATGGCTACACCTTC. It translates to CASSPPTTYGYTF.

The CDR3 DNA reads TGTGCCAGCAGCAAGACAGTCTACCAAGAGACCCAGTACTTC. It specifies CASSKTVYQETQYF. The chain employs TRBV6-1 and TRBJ2-5, with a possible D match to TRBD1 (5 bases). The germline gives CDR1 MNHNS, CDR2 SASEGT. The CDR3 extends over 14 amino acids. Trimming left V 6 bases short and J 0 bases short, with 11 bases between.